This TCR beta chain was recorded in a study of molecular identifiers for immune sequencing clone quantification. Study-wide results and limits: In naive cells, clones above 20 RNA copies held under 1% of molecules, whereas in effector cells they held over 98%.

TCRdb recomputed calls from the PCR reads with MiXCR, one row per CDR3 protein. The sample contains around 470,000 distinct CDR3 sequences, around a fifth of which appear only once. On this clonotype: The target antigen is unknown.

Trimming stripped 2 bases from V and 7 bases from J, with 12 bases between. The CDR3 spans 14 residues. Looked up from germline, CDR1 is LGHDT and CDR2 is YNNKEL (reference sequence). This chain uses TRBV3-1 with TRBJ2-1; D may match TRBD1 or TRBD2 (5 bases each). This clonotype was obtained from a human donor in good health. Some libraries in this study had Jurkat cell RNA spiked in. Material for sequencing was naive CD8+ T cells from blood, with Jurkat cell RNA spiked in. Subset indicated: FACS-sorted CD8+CD4-CCR7+CD45RA+ naive T cells. The CDR3 loop reads CASSQRDPGNEQFF. CDR3 nucleotides: TGTGCCAGCAGCCAACGGGACCCGGGGAATGAGCAGTTCTTC.